This is a list of T cell receptor beta chains from one sample in a study of control samples from healthy donors and cancer patients. Using immunoSEQ multiplex PCR, the repertoire was profiled, and TCRdb retains in-frame clones only, with some absent. The repertoire holds 75,000 to 100,000 clones, with approximately 78% as singletons. The sample taken for sequencing was blood. These receptors all come from a man in his fifties or sixties in good health. Each CDR3 is given with its conserved first and last residue. A D gene is named only where the DNA matches it firmly. Rows may omit the clone size; those that give it use once, few, many or a size class.

d_call j_call clone_size v_call cdr3_aa cdr3_nt
TRBD2 TRBJ2-3 . TRBV9 CASSVDRGVTDTQYF TGTGCCAGCAGCGTAGATCGGGGGGTCACAGATACGCAGTATTTT
TRBD1 TRBJ1-4 . TRBV3-1/TRBV3-2 CASSHTGVDRKKLFF TGTGCCAGCAGCCATACAGGGGTTGATCGGAAAAAACTGTTTTTT
TRBD1 TRBJ1-4 . TRBV12-3/TRBV12-4 CASSSTGGEKLFF TGTGCCAGCAGTTCGACAGGGGGCGAAAAACTGTTTTTT
. TRBJ2-2 . TRBV5-1 CASSPWTGNTGELFF TGCGCCAGCAGCCCCTGGACCGGTAACACCGGGGAGCTGTTTTTT
TRBD2 TRBJ2-1 . TRBV29-1 CSVENSRDYNEQFF TGCAGCGTTGAAAACTCCCGGGACTATAATGAGCAGTTCTTC
. TRBJ1-2 . TRBV19 CASSIWGYGYTF TGTGCCAGTAGTATTTGGGGCTATGGCTACACCTTC
TRBD1 TRBJ1-5 . TRBV27 CASSLLGGRNQPQHF TGTGCCAGCAGTTTATTAGGGGGCCGCAATCAGCCCCAGCATTTT
. TRBJ2-5 . TRBV19 CASSIRETQYF TGTGCCAGTAGTATACGGGAGACCCAGTACTTC
TRBD1 TRBJ1-5 . TRBV19 CASSAGTAGQPQHF TGTGCCAGCAGTGCGGGGACAGCGGGTCAGCCCCAGCATTTT
. TRBJ1-1 once TRBV19 CASKTRGQSFTNTEAFF TGTGCCAGTAAGACTCGTGGACAGAGCTTTACGAACACTGAAGCTTTCTTT
. TRBJ2-3 . TRBV5-1 CASSSVLGTDTQYF TGCGCCAGCAGCTCCGTACTAGGCACAGATACGCAGTATTTT
. TRBJ2-6 . TRBV3-1/TRBV3-2 CASTPGEANVLTF TGTGCCAGCACCCCCGGGGAGGCCAACGTCCTGACTTTC
TRBD1 TRBJ1-2 . TRBV29-1 CSVVTDRSGGYTF TGCAGCGTCGTGACGGACAGGTCGGGTGGCTACACCTTC
. TRBJ2-7 . TRBV3-1/TRBV3-2 CASSQKSLTDSYEQYF TGTGCCAGCAGCCAAAAGTCCTTGACCGATTCCTACGAGCAGTACTTC
TRBD1 TRBJ2-7 . TRBV5-1 CASSSSRDRGLYEQYF TGCGCCAGCAGCTCTTCCCGGGACAGGGGGCTCTACGAGCAGTACTTC
. TRBJ1-3 . TRBV2 CASTAVRANSGNTIYF TGTGCCAGCACTGCTGTTAGGGCGAACTCTGGAAACACCATATATTTT
TRBD1 TRBJ2-7 . TRBV27 CASRDGQGESHEQYF TGTGCCAGCAGGGATGGACAGGGTGAAAGCCACGAGCAGTACTTC
TRBD2 TRBJ2-2 . TRBV5-8 CASSDGTSGGYTGELFF TGTGCCAGCAGCGACGGGACTAGCGGGGGTTACACCGGGGAGCTGTTTTTT
. TRBJ1-4 once TRBV5-5 CASSLIGGLREKLFF TGTGCCAGCAGCTTGATCGGGGGGCTAAGAGAAAAACTGTTTTTT
TRBD2 TRBJ2-3 few TRBV29-1 CSVGGFGASGSADTQYF TGCAGCGTTGGGGGCTTTGGGGCTAGCGGGAGTGCAGATACGCAGTATTTT
TRBD2 TRBJ2-5 . TRBV24-1 CATSDSGLAGAEETQYF TGTGCCACCAGTGACTCGGGACTAGCGGGAGCGGAAGAGACCCAGTACTTC
. TRBJ1-5 once TRBV24-1 CATRAGISQPQHF TGTGCCACCAGAGCAGGGATAAGTCAGCCCCAGCATTTT
. TRBJ1-2 . TRBV10-3 CAISGERTDNYGYTF TGTGCCATCAGTGGGGAACGGACAGATAACTATGGCTACACCTTC
TRBD1 TRBJ1-1 once TRBV7-9 CASRDTGGTEAFF TGTGCCAGCAGGGATACAGGGGGCACTGAAGCTTTCTTT